This TCR beta chain is drawn from a study of blood T cell repertoires in COVID-19 (TCRdb year 2020). Study-level background: The collaborator samples originated in the United States, Italy and Spain and spanned the acute and convalescent phases of COVID-19. The prospective study material was composed of cDNA or gDNA derived from T cells, B-cell-depleted T cells, or PBMCs. The dataset comprised deeply sampled blood TCRbeta repertoires from subjects exposed to, actively infected with, or recovered from COVID-19. A freely available public database, intended as a resource for researchers studying the immune response to SARS-CoV-2, is where the repertoires were released. Samples came from the ongoing ImmuneRACE study (first 160 participants) plus 1,254 subjects from 6 global collaborators. Nearly every sample came with metadata listing a de-identified subject ID, COVID-19 status, age in years and sex. Where available, HLA class I and class II types were taken from metadata supplied by the sample provider and were not determined by assay-based typing. Study-level results and caveats: The amount of clinical and demographic metadata varied by source and participant and was provided uncurated.

This clone was detected only a few times. Its recognized antigen is unknown. The record has no base qualities; no much larger clone is one base away. Samples from volunteer blood donors who had recovered from COVID-19 were contributed by a second Seattle source. Each collaborating institution followed its own protocols to collect whole blood in K2EDTA tubes. Collaborator samples were shipped for TCRbeta analysis as frozen whole blood, isolated PBMCs, or DNA extracted from either sample type. Measured from the cysteine to the phenylalanine, the CDR3 is 16 residues long. The DNA shown is the 48-base CDR3, in frame from base 1. CDR1 LGHNA and CDR2 YSLEER were looked up in the germline V gene. V sheds 2 bases and J sheds 0 bases, leaving 8 bases between their ends. The immunoSEQ Assay, a bias-controlled multiplex PCR, was used to amplify TCRbeta CDR3 regions from genomic DNA. Per the authors' processing: The number of nucleated cells in each sample was estimated from the amplification of reference gene primers within the assay. To quantify the absolute abundance of each unique TCRbeta CDR3 rearrangement, sequence reads were collapsed and filtered. For each sample, productive Simpson clonality was calculated by taking the square root of Simpson's diversity index across productive rearrangements. TCRdb retrieved this table from immuneACCESS and kept in-frame rearrangements only. Not all clones are present; in checked studies, unresolved V genes account for under half, and no reason is known for the remainder. Clone size and V and J calls were adopted from that table, with D and trimming inferred from the DNA. Across this sample there are about 130,000 clones, with more than 75% seen only once. The top ten clones comprise approximately 10% of the sample.

The receptor chain draws on TRBV4-3 and TRBJ2-6, with the D segment identity uncertain. The TCR sequence derives from a man in his 60s who had recovered from COVID-19. Sequenced input: peripheral blood. The DNA sequence is as follows: TGCGCCAGCAGCCAATCGGAGCCCTCTGGGGCCAACGTCCTGACTTTC. Translated, it reads CASSQSEPSGANVLTF.